This TCR beta chain was identified during a study of cytomegalovirus exposure and HLA in healthy donors. The CDR3 totals 16 residues. Germline CDR1 and CDR2: MNHEY and SMNVEV (reference sequence). V lost 6 bases, J lost 0 bases, and 16 bases lay in between. Concerning this clone itself: Antigen: not known.

Assay: immunoSEQ multiplex PCR; the TCRdb copy retains only in-frame clones and omits some. The sample yields roughly 250,000 clones, around 87% seen once. Overall study findings and caveats: Researchers catalogued some 160 TCR beta chains as cytomegalovirus-associated. Cytomegalovirus status was reportedly diagnosed by the classifier with high specificity and sensitivity.

This clonotype was obtained from a man between 18 and 29 years old in good health and CMV-seronegative. The chain carries TRBV27 and TRBJ2-3; D may be TRBD2 (5 bases). The sample comprised PBMCs. CDR3 loop: CASRLSKRASTDTQYF. The CDR3 nucleotides are TGTGCCAGCAGACTTTCTAAGAGGGCAAGCACAGATACGCAGTATTTT.